This TCR beta chain was profiled in a study of neurological immune-mediated disorders. CDR1 and CDR2 (germline): ENHRY, SYGVKD. This CDR3 contains 13 residues. Trimming took 2 bases from V and 4 from J, leaving 5 bases between them. TCRdb re-derived calls from the 5' RACE reads in MiXCR, one entry per CDR3 protein. This table has 80,000 to 85,000 distinct CDR3 sequences, just over 2.5% appearing once. The chain employs TRBV10-3 and TRBJ1-4; D is uncertain. This receptor was identified in a woman in her twenties or thirties with multiple sclerosis. Material: PBMCs. Here the CDR3 reads CAISETVNEKLFF. CDR3 nucleotide sequence: TGTGCCATCAGTGAGACAGTTAATGAAAAACTGTTTTTT.